The TCR beta chain described here comes from a study of human T cells and chemical hapten exposure (TCRdb year 2021). Describing the broader study: For sensitization, 2% DPC in acetone was applied to a roughly 2 cm by roughly 2 cm area of upper inner arm skin. Patients additionally received weekly therapeutic DPC doses to the scalp throughout the approximately 25-week study period. Patch testing on the upper back used Finn chambers containing 0.01% DPC, with scoring done after 6 days according to International Contact Dermatitis Research Group standards. Most of the patients in the cohort were female, and the cohort covered alopecia areata with under or over 50% scalp involvement, alopecia totalis and alopecia universalis. Libraries were combined into a pool for sequencing, and differences in TCR yield between samples came mainly from small differences in library volumes within the pool. This study followed changes in the peripheral blood TCR repertoire in vivo during primary and secondary sensitization of alopecia patients to the hapten diphenylcyclopropenone (DPC). Blood was sampled from patients pre-sensitization (week 0) and at 2, 6 and about 24 weeks after DPC sensitization. For TCR sequencing, blood came from twenty-nine alopecia patients at anywhere from one to four time points (pre-sensitization, 2, 6 and 24 weeks).

This specimen's time point label, interpreted: patch test 1, 2 weeks after DPC sensitization. What this sample's treatment or condition label stands for: therapeutic diphenylcyclopropenone sensitization with weekly scalp DPC. At each patch-test visit, blood was drawn before the patch test was applied. To be eligible, patients had to be aged 18 to 70, diagnosed with alopecia and judged suitable for DPC therapy, while pregnant patients were excluded. Total RNA was extracted from unfractionated whole blood that had been collected in Tempus Blood RNA tubes. Summary of the overall study and its limitations: The number of TCRs above 1 in 1000 frequency did not change with DPC sensitization; there was no evidence of global repertoire structure alterations. Repeated subsampling changed both the strength of the expansion versus patch-test correlation and the threshold at which the correlation became significant. Expanded TCRs formed significantly more large CDR3 similarity clusters than pre-sensitization or healthy control sets, consistent with antigen-driven responses. A positive correlation was found between the number of PT1 expanded TCRs and patch test score, with significance reached at thresholds 8, 16 and 32 but not 4. Because every patient had alopecia, a presumed autoimmune disease, the patients' immune response might differ from that of healthy individuals.

The library was made by RACE. TCRdb names NextSeq 500 as the instrument used. Library preparation attached unique molecular identifiers to individual cDNA molecules for quantitative, reproducible TCR counting. Both TCR alpha and TCR beta chains were sequenced from each blood RNA sample. Concerning the study's data processing: A median of roughly 98,000 TCRs per sample was observed, with a range of 23,224 to 690,600. V, J and CDR3 annotation of the TCR reads was carried out using the Decombinator software suite. For the PS versus PT1 abundance plots, all samples were subsampled to the same number of TCRs (28,000). Expanded TCRs were defined as absent before sensitization and observed at least eight times at the 2-week time point. Starting from the raw public reads, TCRdb applied fastp trimming at Q25, assembled clones with MiXCR and retained in-frame beta chains. Every distinct CDR3 protein forms one entry, paired with its most common genes and DNA. The V and J calls shown here were made by TCRdb, not taken from the authors' results. In all, the sample holds some 180,000 distinct CDR3 sequences, and 20% to 25% of those were seen once. The ten top clones hold under 7.5% of the sample.

This clonotype was observed many times. Its specific antigen is unknown. Base qualities are not recorded, but no much larger clone differs from it by a single base. The receptor was derived from a woman between 50 and 59 years old with alopecia areata. Some clones in this sample may be carry-over from other donors' samples. Material: whole blood, obtained in connection with sensitization to the hapten diphenylcyclopropenone (DPC).

The sequence in DNA is TGTGCCAGCAGCGTAGGGGGGGGCAATCAGCCCCAGCATTTT. Translated, it gives CASSVGGGNQPQHF. The chain couples TRBV5-4 to TRBJ1-5; TRBD1 might be the D gene, on 6 matching bases. Between the V and J ends, shortened by 4 bases and 2 bases respectively, the junction contains 10 bases. Including cysteine and phenylalanine, the CDR3 has 14 amino acids. Only the CDR3 region is kept as DNA, spanning 42 bases read in frame from base 1. CDR1 and CDR2 are drawn from the germline V gene (reference sequence): SGHNT, YYREEE.